The 6 T cell receptor beta chains listed next were all sequenced from one sample in a study of blood T cell repertoires in COVID-19. Some clones are missing from TCRdb's copy, which holds only in-frame ones; the method was immunoSEQ multiplex PCR. The sample has roughly 380,000 clones; roughly 84% are singletons. The sample comprised PBMCs or T cells enriched from blood (not recorded which). Every receptor here comes from a woman in her twenties or thirties who had recovered from COVID-19.

The CDR3 bases are TGTGCCAGCAGCGGGGAGGGCGGTTCACCCCTCCACTTT. This sequence encodes CASSGEGGSPLHF. V and J are TRBV9 and TRBJ1-6, with D unresolved. Germline assignment: CDR1 SGDLS and CDR2 YYNGEE. This CDR3 is 13 amino acids long. V gave up 3 bases and J gave up 9 bases, with 10 bases separating them. The whole variable domain, filled in from reference TRBV9 and TRBJ1-6, reads DSGVTQTPKHLITATGQRVTLRCSPRSGDLSVYWYQQSLDQGLQFLIQYYNGEERAKGNILERFSAQQFPDLHSELNLSSLELGDSALYFCASSGEGGSPLHFGNGTRLTVT.

The chain uses TRBV5-1 and TRBJ2-2; 9 nucleotides match TRBD1. The CDR3 runs to 16 residues. V was clipped by 2 bases and J by 6 bases; unmatched bases: 8. Germline loops: CDR1 SGHRS, CDR2 YFSETQ. CDR3 loop: CASSLLDRGSSGELFF. The CDR3 DNA is TGCGCCAGCAGCTTATTGGACAGGGGAAGCTCCGGGGAGCTGTTTTTT.

The chain links TRBV9 to TRBJ2-7; tentatively, D is TRBD2 (5 bases). This CDR3 is built from 13 residues. V was cut by 4 bases and J by 3 bases, with 11 bases left in between. CDR1 and CDR2 (germline): SGDLS, YYNGEE. The CDR3 loop is CASSPGRDYEQYF. As DNA, the CDR3 is TGTGCCAGCAGCCCTGGACGGGACTACGAGCAGTACTTC.

The table lists this clone with a count of one. As DNA, the CDR3 is TGTGCCAGTAGTATCTTGGCAGGGACAGCGTCACTCGGAGAAAAACTGTTTTTT. This encodes CASSILAGTASLGEKLFF. V gene TRBV19 combines with J gene TRBJ1-4, with 7 bases matching TRBD1. The CDR3 sequence is 18 residues long. Germline V gene lookup returns CDR1 LNHDA and CDR2 SQIVND (reference sequence). The V gene end was trimmed by 3 bases and the J gene end by 8 bases; junction bases not matched to a gene: 18. The complete variable domain, with remaining parts taken from reference TRBV19 and TRBJ1-4, reads DGGITQSPKYLFRKEGQNVTLSCEQNLNHDAMYWYRQDPGQGLRLIYYSQIVNDFQKGDIAEGYSVSREKKESFPLTVTSAQKNPTAFYLCASSILAGTASLGEKLFFGSGTQLSVL.

The V and J genes are TRBV7-9 and TRBJ2-7, with 11 nucleotides matching TRBD2. After removal of 4 bases from V and 6 bases from J, the junction contained 8 bases not matched to a gene. This CDR3 comprises 15 residues. Germline CDR1 SEHNR, CDR2 FQNEAQ (reference sequence). The CDR3 bases are TGTGCCAGCAGCTCGAATAGCGGGGGGGCTGGCGAGCAGTACTTC. Translated: CASSSNSGGAGEQYF.

This chain joins TRBV4-1 and TRBJ2-5, with 10 bases fitting TRBD2. The V gene's germline CDR1 is MGHRA and CDR2 YSYEKL. J gave up 11 bases and V 1 base, and 7 bases lay outside the gene matches. This CDR3 has 14 residues. The CDR3 nucleotides read TGCGCCAGCAGCCAAGTAGAGCGGGAGGGCAGGCAGTACTTC. It encodes CASSQVEREGRQYF.